These 20 T cell receptor beta chains were all obtained from the same sample, sequenced in a study of molecular identifiers for immune sequencing clone quantification. TCRdb reprocessed the PCR reads with MiXCR, giving one entry per CDR3 protein. The profile covers under 600,000 distinct CDR3 sequences, with around 21% appearing a single time and 0.84% taken by the ten largest. Material: naive CD8+ T cells from blood, with Jurkat cell RNA spiked in. Subset described: FACS-sorted CD8+CD4-CCR7+CD45RA+ naive T cells. These receptors originate from a human donor in good health. Some libraries in this study had Jurkat cell RNA spiked in.

V gene TRBV30 combines with J gene TRBJ2-7; no clear D gene. The V and J ends lost 0 bases and 4 bases respectively, with 13 bases between them. CDR1 is GTSNPN, CDR2 SVGIG, per germline (reference sequence). The CDR3 covers 14 residues. This chain's CDR3 is CAWSVTGPVYEQYF. CDR3 DNA sequence: TGTGCCTGGAGTGTAACCGGACCCGTTTACGAGCAGTACTTC.

This clonotype turned up a few times. V is TRBV30 and J is TRBJ2-3; possible D gene TRBD1, 6 bases. The CDR3 sequence is 15 residues long. The ends were cut back, 6 bases at V and 2 bases at J, with 18 bases in the middle. Looked up from germline, CDR1 is GTSNPN and CDR2 is SVGIG (reference sequence). For the CDR3, the DNA is TGTGCCTGCCTCCAGGGGCTAGCAGTCACAGATACGCAGTATTTT. Its translation: CACLQGLAVTDTQYF.

This clonotype was counted between two and nine times. The chain has TRBV29-1 and TRBJ1-2; D gene ambiguous. The CDR3 is 15 amino acids. The V and J ends lost 0 bases and 2 bases respectively, with 13 bases between them. Germline assignment: CDR1 SQVTM and CDR2 ANQGSEA. This CDR3 reads CSVEDLVRGNYGYTF. The CDR3 bases are TGCAGCGTTGAAGATCTCGTCCGAGGGAACTATGGCTACACCTTC.

This clonotype was counted a few times. The chain combines TRBV19 with TRBJ2-7; 10 nucleotides align to TRBD1. CDR3 length: 15 residues. The V segment lost 6 bases and the J segment 2 bases; nucleotides outside the gene matches: 7. CDR1 is LNHDA and CDR2 is SQIVND in the germline V gene (reference sequence). The CDR3 nucleotides are TGTGCCAGTAGATTCTCAGGACAGGGGGCCTACGAGCAGTACTTC. This sequence encodes CASRFSGQGAYEQYF.

This clonotype was detected many times. V usage is TRBV29-1 and J usage is TRBJ1-1, with D maybe TRBD1 (6 bases). The germline V gene encodes CDR1 SQVTM and CDR2 ANQGSEA. The CDR3 is 14 residues long. V was pared by 6 bases and J by 0 bases, with 14 bases between. As DNA, the CDR3 is TGCAGCGTGACGACAGGAGCAATGAACACTGAAGCTTTCTTT. Translating gives CSVTTGAMNTEAFF.

This chain joins TRBV7-9 and TRBJ2-7, with D perhaps matching TRBD1 (6 bases). This CDR3 is 16 amino acids long. From germline, CDR1 is SEHNR and CDR2 FQNEAQ (reference sequence). V lost 8 bases and J 3 bases, leaving 23 bases between the germline ends. CDR3 DNA: TGTGCCAGCGGCCCTGGGTTGGGGGCGCAGGGCTACGAGCAGTACTTC. It encodes CASGPGLGAQGYEQYF.

A few counts support this clonotype. The chain has TRBV19 and TRBJ1-4, with 7 nucleotides matching TRBD1. The CDR3 totals 15 residues. CDR1 is LNHDA and CDR2 is SQIVND in the germline V gene (reference sequence). The V gene end was trimmed by 8 bases and the J gene end by 0 bases; junction bases not matched to a gene: 6. In nucleotides, the CDR3 is TGTGCCAGTTACCCTCAGGGGGCAACTAATGAAAAACTGTTTTTT. Translating gives CASYPQGATNEKLFF.

This clonotype was picked up one time. This may stem from a read error, because a much larger clone lies one nucleotide away. V gene TRBV7-6 combines with J gene TRBJ1-4, with D possibly TRBD1 on 6 matching bases. CDR1 SGHVS and CDR2 FNYEAQ come from the germline V gene. V was cut by 2 bases and J by 8 bases, with 24 bases left in between. The CDR3 covers 18 residues. The CDR3 reads CASSLTTIWGRNQEKLFF. The CDR3 bases are TGTGCCAGCAGCTTAACCACGATCTGGGGGCGCAACCAAGAAAAACTGTTTTTT. The full variable domain, rest sourced from reference TRBV7-6 and TRBJ1-4, is GAGVSQSPRYKVTKRGQDVALRCDPISGHVSLYWYRQALGQGPEFLTYFNYEAQQDKSGLPNDRFSAERPEGSISTLTIQRTEQRDSAMYRCASSLTTIWGRNQEKLFFGSGTQLSVL.

The CDR3 nucleotides read TGTGCCAGCAGTTTAGGAGCGGCGGCTTTCTTT. It codes for CASSLGAAAFF. The chain couples TRBV28 to TRBJ1-1; no clear D. The germline V and J ends were trimmed by 2 bases and 11 bases, with 9 bases remaining between them. Germline lookup yields CDR1 MDHEN and CDR2 SYDVKM. There are 11 residues in the CDR3.

In this sample, this clonotype turned up many times. The rearrangement links TRBV20-1 to TRBJ2-7, with D unclear. This CDR3 region has 11 residues. Germline-derived CDR1 and CDR2 are DFQATT and SNEGSKA (reference sequence). Trimming stripped 6 bases from V and 4 bases from J, with 10 bases between. Here the CDR3 DNA reads TGCAGTGCGCGCGCGGAATACGAGCAGTACTTC. This sequence encodes CSARAEYEQYF.

This clonotype has just a few counts. The chain links TRBV6-5 to TRBJ2-3; D might be TRBD2 (6 bases). The CDR3 has 15 amino acids. The V end was cut by 5 bases, the J end by 2 bases, with 14 bases between. Germline CDR1 reads MNHEY; CDR2 reads SVGAGI. The CDR3 nucleotides are TGTGCCAGCAGTCATCTAGCGTGGGACACAGATACGCAGTATTTT. The encoded protein is CASSHLAWDTDTQYF.

This clonotype was recorded many times. The chain links TRBV19 to TRBJ2-7, with 8 positions matching TRBD1. The ends lost 10 bases at V and 7 bases at J; junction bases unmatched: 9. This CDR3 has 12 residues. Germline V lookup: CDR1 LNHDA, CDR2 SQIVND (reference sequence). The CDR3 spells CATQQGVGEQYF. DNA of the CDR3: TGTGCCACCCAACAGGGGGTCGGGGAGCAGTACTTC.

The gene calls are TRBV20-1 and TRBJ1-4, with D possibly TRBD1 on 6 matching bases. The CDR3 is 16 residues long. The V gene's germline CDR1 is DFQATT and CDR2 SNEGSKA (reference sequence). Trimming took 4 bases from V and 4 from J, leaving 19 bases between them. CDR3 protein: CSATGSWTAINEKLFF. The CDR3, as DNA: TGCAGTGCTACAGGGTCCTGGACAGCGATTAATGAAAAACTGTTTTTT.

This clonotype has more than one count but fewer than ten. This chain uses TRBV18 with TRBJ2-5; D unclear. Trimming shortened V by 3 bases and J by 4 bases, and 12 bases separated the two germline ends. The germline V gene has CDR1 KGHSH and CDR2 LQKENI. The CDR3 runs 14 residues. CDR3 in amino acids: CASSPAAGRETQYF. Written as DNA, the CDR3 is TGTGCCAGCTCACCGGCGGCAGGTAGAGAGACCCAGTACTTC.

This chain links TRBV9 with TRBJ1-2; 8 bases agree with TRBD1. Germline CDR1 SGDLS, CDR2 YYNGEE. Trimming took 9 bases from V and 4 from J; bases not matched to a gene: 2. This CDR3 contains 11 residues. DNA for the CDR3: TGTGCCACACAGGGGGTCTATGGCTACACCTTC. Its translation is CATQGVYGYTF.

This clonotype has at least ten counts. This chain uses TRBV5-1 with TRBJ2-7; the D gene is possibly TRBD2 (6 bases). This CDR3 is built from 16 residues. The germline V gene has CDR1 SGHRS and CDR2 YFSETQ. V dropped 4 bases and J dropped 5 bases, with 22 bases sitting between them. The DNA of the CDR3 is TGCGCCAGCAGCGGTGGAGGGAGAAGCTCTGGGCACGAGCAGTACTTC. It yields the protein CASSGGGRSSGHEQYF.

Turning to this clonotype: A much larger clone lies one base from this, so it may be a read error. The chain is built from TRBV7-3 and TRBJ1-5; D uncertain. The CDR3 loop spans 13 amino acids. Germline V gene data show CDR1 as SGHTA and CDR2 as FQGTGA. CDR3 amino acids: CASRLSMDQPQHF. The CDR3 nucleotides read TGTGCCAGCCGCTTATCCATGGATCAGCCCCAGCATTTT.

At least ten counts were recorded for this clonotype. The chain has TRBV29-1 and TRBJ2-4, with 7 bases lining up with TRBD2. Germline V gene data show CDR1 as SQVTM and CDR2 as ANQGSEA. The CDR3 contains 13 residues. Trimming took 4 bases from V and 6 from J; bases not matched to a gene: 6. The CDR3 spells CSVGGGGLNIQYF. CDR3 nucleotide sequence: TGCAGCGTTGGAGGCGGGGGTTTAAACATTCAGTACTTC.

J is TRBJ2-2 and V is TRBV19; 8 bases agree with TRBD1. Germline CDR1 reads LNHDA; CDR2 reads SQIVND (reference sequence). The J segment lost 5 bases and the V segment lost 0 bases, leaving 5 bases of the junction unmatched. The CDR3 spans 16 residues. The CDR3 sequence is CASSIDLGDRTGELFF. The CDR3 DNA follows: TGTGCCAGTAGTATAGATCTTGGGGACAGGACCGGGGAGCTGTTTTTT. The entire variable domain, with the rest obtained from reference TRBV19 and TRBJ2-2, is as follows: DGGITQSPKYLFRKEGQNVTLSCEQNLNHDAMYWYRQDPGQGLRLIYYSQIVNDFQKGDIAEGYSVSREKKESFPLTVTSAQKNPTAFYLCASSIDLGDRTGELFFGEGSRLTVL.

This clonotype was detected a few times. This rearrangement joins TRBV5-8 to TRBJ1-5; D gene ambiguous. CDR3 length: 11 amino acids. The germline V and J ends were trimmed by 4 bases and 8 bases, with 7 bases remaining between them. Germline CDR1 SGHTS, CDR2 YDEGEE. CDR3 in DNA: TGTGCCAGCAGCCCCGGCGAGCCCCAGCATTTT. Translation gives CASSPGEPQHF.